Below are 5 T cell receptor beta chains sequenced from a single sample in a study of cytomegalovirus exposure and HLA in healthy donors (dated by TCRdb to about 2017). Libraries were prepared through the immunoSEQ multiplex PCR assay. For the multiplex PCR, a mixture combining 60 forward primers for TCR Vbeta segments and 13 reverse primers for TCR Jbeta segments was used. Not all clones reach the TCRdb copy of this immuneACCESS table, which keeps in-frame sequences only. Checked studies attribute under half of the gap to unresolved V genes and leave the rest unexplained. Within this sample are roughly 190,000 clones, with around 79% of them counted one time only. The ten largest make up 1.6% of the sample. The specimen was PBMCs. Every receptor here comes from a woman in her late teens or twenties in good health and CMV-seronegative.

V is TRBV13 and J is TRBJ2-1, with D possibly being TRBD2 (5 bases). The CDR3 is made up of 15 amino acids. Germline lookup yields CDR1 PRHDT and CDR2 FYEKMQ (reference sequence). Trimming cost V 5 bases and J 5 bases, with 16 bases left between them. The CDR3 loop reads CASSQRTSPNNEQFF. The CDR3 nucleotides read TGTGCCAGCAGCCAAAGGACTTCCCCCAACAATGAGCAGTTCTTC.

The count of this clone is one. The V gene is TRBV20-1, the J gene TRBJ2-2, with D tentatively TRBD2 (6 bases). V was cut by 7 bases and J by 6 bases, with 9 bases left in between. Germline assignment: CDR1 DFQATT and CDR2 SNEGSKA (reference sequence). There are 11 residues in the CDR3. As DNA, the CDR3 is TGCAGTGTTGGCGGGGCCGGGGAGCTGTTTTTT. It translates to CSVGGAGELFF.

This clone appeared a few times. This chain connects TRBV5-6 to TRBJ1-5; TRBD1 matches at 10 bases. V lost 3 bases to trimming and J lost 7 bases; unmatched junction nucleotides: 4. CDR3 length: 14 amino acids. The germline CDR1 and CDR2 sequences are SGHDT and YYEEEE. CDR3 protein: CASSSGTGEQPQHF. The CDR3 nucleotides are TGTGCCAGCAGCTCCGGGACAGGGGAACAGCCCCAGCATTTT.

The genes are TRBV9 and TRBJ2-1, with no clear D. Germline CDR1 is SGDLS and CDR2 is YYNGEE. This CDR3 is built from 15 residues. Trimming took 0 bases from V and 2 from J, leaving 9 bases between them. This CDR3 reads CASSVAGQAYNEQFF. CDR3 nucleotides: TGTGCCAGCAGCGTAGCTGGTCAGGCCTACAATGAGCAGTTCTTC.

The genes are TRBV15 and TRBJ1-2, with 8 bases fitting TRBD1. The trim removed 4 bases at V and 2 bases at J, leaving 3 bases unmatched. The CDR3 has 14 residues. Germline values: CDR1 LNHNV, CDR2 YYDKDF (reference sequence). The CDR3, as DNA: TGTGCCACCAGCACAGGACAGGGAAACTATGGCTACACCTTC. It yields the protein CATSTGQGNYGYTF.